This T cell receptor (beta chain) stems from a study of vaccination effects on CD4 cells after COVID-19. Study details: Viral peptide pool expansion of antigen-specific CD4+ T cells preceded sequencing in the ViraFEST assay. Culturing of more than 1.5 million PBMC per well took place with approximately 10 IU/ml IL-2 and about 9.3 ug/ml peptides.

The table came from immunoSEQ multiplex PCR; TCRdb's copy has only in-frame clones and leaves some out. The table records 45,000 to 50,000 clones, 75% to 80% of them present only once. Scientists isolated CD4+ T cells after a roughly 9-day culture period ended. It was between March and December 2020 that the person had a SARS-CoV-2 infection confirmed by PCR. Half of the medium was exchanged for IL-2 medium on both days 3 and 7. Germline V gene data show CDR1 as SGHNT and CDR2 as YYREEE (reference sequence). Trimming left V 4 bases short and J 0 bases short, with 10 bases between. The length of the CDR3 is 14 residues. Concerning this clone itself: The target antigen is unknown.

The sample was CD4+ T cells from PBMCs cultured without peptide, taken before COVID-19 vaccination. The TCR originated in a human donor who had a prior SARS-CoV-2 infection. This rearrangement joins TRBV5-4 to TRBJ1-1; maybe TRBD1 (6 bases). CDR3 loop: CASSIGTMNTEAFF. The CDR3 DNA reads as TGTGCCAGCAGCATAGGGACAATGAACACTGAAGCTTTCTTT.